This entry lists 22 T cell receptor beta chains sequenced from one sample in a study of cytomegalovirus exposure and HLA in healthy donors. PCR involved 60 Vbeta and 13 Jbeta primers. The assay was immunoSEQ multiplex PCR, and TCRdb's table has in-frame clones only and misses some. Among 99,000 or so clones listed, roughly 80% were seen once. Material for sequencing was PBMCs. These receptors all stem from a woman in her forties in good health and CMV-seropositive.

The genes are TRBV11-3 and TRBJ1-3; D remains ambiguous. The CDR3 is 14 residues long. Trimming pared 1 base from V and 3 bases from J, leaving 7 bases between. Germline CDR1 and CDR2: SGHNT and YENEEA. DNA for the CDR3: TGTGCCAGCAGCTTAGGGACTGATGGAAACACCATATATTTT. It specifies CASSLGTDGNTIYF.

This clone turned up a few times. The J gene is TRBJ2-7, the V gene TRBV6-5, with 7 bases lining up with TRBD1. The germline CDR1 and CDR2 sequences are MNHEY and SVGAGI. V was clipped by 5 bases and J by 0 bases; unmatched bases: 4. The CDR3 spans 14 residues. The CDR3 DNA is TGTGCCAGCAGTAGGACAGGCGGCTCCTACGAGCAGTACTTC. Amino acids: CASSRTGGSYEQYF.

The gene calls are TRBV7-6 and TRBJ2-7; the match to TRBD1 covers 7 bases. V dropped 2 bases and J dropped 3; count of bases not matched to a gene: 7. Germline CDR1 reads SGHVS; CDR2 reads FNYEAQ. CDR3 size: 15 residues. This CDR3 reads CASSLNPGQSYEQYF. The CDR3 nucleotides read TGTGCCAGCAGCTTAAACCCGGGACAGAGCTACGAGCAGTACTTC.

The rearrangement uses TRBV10-3 and TRBJ2-7; 10 bases are a match to TRBD2. There are 16 residues in the CDR3. V lost 0 bases and J lost 2; bases outside the gene matches: 4. Germline CDR1 is ENHRY and CDR2 is SYGVKD. As DNA, the CDR3 is TGTGCCATCAGTGAGTCGAAGCTAGCGGGGGCCTACGAGCAGTACTTC. The encoded protein is CAISESKLAGAYEQYF.

This chain links TRBV5-1 with TRBJ1-1; D not resolved. CDR3 size: 15 residues. From germline, CDR1 is SGHRS and CDR2 YFSETQ. V was clipped by 0 bases and J by 2 bases, with 11 bases between them. Here the CDR3 reads CASSLDTGGNTEAFF. The CDR3 DNA reads as TGCGCCAGCAGCTTGGATACGGGTGGAAACACTGAAGCTTTCTTT.

The V call is TRBV4-2, the J call TRBJ1-2; D is ambiguous. The CDR3 spans 15 residues. Germline values: CDR1 LGHNA, CDR2 YNFKEQ. Trimming stripped 2 bases from V and 0 bases from J, with 10 bases between. For the CDR3, the DNA is TGTGCCAGCAGCCAAAAACAGCTCACTAACTATGGCTACACCTTC. It codes for CASSQKQLTNYGYTF.

The chain uses TRBV5-6 and TRBJ2-3, with 9 bases fitting TRBD1. V was clipped by 0 bases and J by 4 bases; unmatched bases: 12. Germline assignment: CDR1 SGHDT and CDR2 YYEEEE. The CDR3 is 18 amino acids. As DNA, the CDR3 is TGTGCCAGCAGCTTGGCTCGGGGGACAGGGAGAGGCGCAGATACGCAGTATTTT. It yields the protein CASSLARGTGRGADTQYF. Using reference TRBV5-6 and TRBJ2-3 for the parts outside the CDR3, the full variable domain is DAGVTQSPTHLIKTRGQQVTLRCSPKSGHDTVSWYQQALGQGPQFIFQYYEEEERQRGNFPDRFSGHQFPNYSSELNVNALLLGDSALYLCASSLARGTGRGADTQYFGPGTRLTVL.

This clone was seen more than once but under ten times. The chain couples TRBV4-3 to TRBJ2-1, with unresolved D. The CDR3 loop spans 13 amino acids. The germline V gene encodes CDR1 LGHNA and CDR2 YSLEER. V lost 1 base, J lost 5 bases, and 6 bases lay in between. DNA for the CDR3: TGCGCCAGCAGCCAAGGAAGCGACAATGAGCAGTTCTTC. It translates to CASSQGSDNEQFF.

V usage is TRBV6-1 and J usage is TRBJ2-3; 7 bases agree with TRBD1. Unmatched junction bases numbered 1, after V lost 1 base and J lost 0 bases. The CDR3 contains 15 residues. CDR1 MNHNS and CDR2 SASEGT come from the germline V gene. CDR3 loop: CASSEDRGSTDTQYF. CDR3 nucleotide sequence: TGTGCCAGCAGTGAAGACAGGGGAAGCACAGATACGCAGTATTTT.

This clone turned up a few times. The chain has TRBV18 and TRBJ2-3; 7 bases agree with TRBD1. CDR3 size: 15 residues. Germline-derived CDR1 and CDR2 are KGHSH and LQKENI. V trimming: 5 bases; J trimming: 4 bases; junction bases outside the gene matches: 9. Written as DNA, the CDR3 is TGTGCCAGCTCAGCCGCGACAGGGCGATCAGATACGCAGTATTTT. Translating gives CASSAATGRSDTQYF.

This rearrangement joins TRBV7-3 to TRBJ1-1, with D perhaps matching TRBD1 (5 bases). Between the trimmed V and J ends, which lost 3 bases and 4 bases, there was a span of 15 bases. This CDR3 region has 15 residues. Looked up from germline, CDR1 is SGHTA and CDR2 is FQGTGA. CDR3 amino acids: CASSLGVGGFTEAFF. CDR3 DNA: TGTGCCAGCAGCTTGGGGGTGGGGGGTTTCACTGAAGCTTTCTTT.

The chain uses TRBV19 and TRBJ1-5, with TRBD1 as a possible D gene (6 bases). Trimming cost V 0 bases and J 3 bases, with 18 bases left between them. The CDR3 loop spans 18 amino acids. The germline CDR1 and CDR2 sequences are LNHDA and SQIVND (reference sequence). The CDR3 DNA reads TGTGCCAGTAGTATAGACCCGGGACACGGGGCCCTCAATCAGCCCCAGCATTTT. Its translation: CASSIDPGHGALNQPQHF.

This clone was counted once. The chain is built from TRBV11-3 and TRBJ2-2, with 12 nucleotides matching TRBD2. Germline CDR1 and CDR2: SGHNT and YENEEA. V dropped 8 bases and J dropped 2; count of bases not matched to a gene: 12. CDR3 length: 18 amino acids. The CDR3 reads CASGPSSSGRANTGELFF. CDR3 in DNA: TGTGCCAGCGGCCCGAGTTCTAGCGGGAGGGCAAACACCGGGGAGCTGTTTTTT.

The gene calls are TRBV2 and TRBJ2-5; 7 bases agree with TRBD1. This CDR3 has 15 amino acids. Trimming removed 6 bases from V and 2 bases from J; junction bases left unmatched: 9. The germline CDR1 and CDR2 sequences are SNHLY and FYNNEI. CDR3 sequence reads: CASSLRRQGQETQYF. CDR3 DNA: TGTGCCAGCAGCCTCAGACGACAGGGTCAAGAGACCCAGTACTTC.

This chain joins TRBV15 and TRBJ2-7; 7 nucleotides align to TRBD1. V was clipped by 0 bases and J by 3 bases; unmatched bases: 17. The CDR3 contains 19 residues. CDR1 is LNHNV, CDR2 YYDKDF, per germline (reference sequence). In DNA, the CDR3 is TGTGCCACCAGCAGAGATGCCGGCTTAGGGGGCGAAGTAAACTACGAGCAGTACTTC. This gives the protein CATSRDAGLGGEVNYEQYF.

The V gene is TRBV6-5, the J gene TRBJ1-1; 8 bases agree with TRBD1. With V trimmed by 4 bases and J by 4 bases, 11 bases remained unmatched. The germline gives CDR1 MNHEY, CDR2 SVGAGI. The CDR3 covers 16 residues. This CDR3 is CASSLTTPDRGTEAFF. CDR3 DNA: TGTGCCAGCAGTTTGACTACGCCAGACAGGGGCACTGAAGCTTTCTTT.

The chain couples TRBV14 to TRBJ1-4; no reliable D call. This CDR3 comprises 16 residues. Germline-derived CDR1 and CDR2 are SGHDN and FVKESK. Trimming removed 0 bases at V and 5 bases at J, with 13 bases between. The CDR3, as DNA: TGTGCCAGCAGCCAAGATTCCGAGGGTGAAAATGAAAAACTGTTTTTT. Translating gives CASSQDSEGENEKLFF.

This chain uses TRBV7-8 with TRBJ2-3; TRBD1 matches at 9 bases. The CDR3 has 15 amino acids. Germline loops: CDR1 SGHVS, CDR2 FQNEAQ. V trimming: 4 bases; J trimming: 2 bases; junction bases outside the gene matches: 4. This chain's CDR3 is CASSWDRETTDTQYF. The CDR3 region has the DNA TGTGCCAGCAGCTGGGACAGGGAGACCACAGATACGCAGTATTTT. Complete variable domain (other parts from reference TRBV7-8 and TRBJ2-3): GAGVSQSPRYKVAKRGQDVALRCDPISGHVSLFWYQQALGQGPEFLTYFQNEAQLDKSGLPSDRFFAERPEGSVSTLKIQRTQQEDSAVYLCASSWDRETTDTQYFGPGTRLTVL.

V usage is TRBV2 and J usage is TRBJ2-1; D remains unclear. This CDR3 is 14 amino acids long. Trimming took 4 bases from V and 5 from J, leaving 12 bases between them. CDR1 SNHLY and CDR2 FYNNEI come from the germline V gene. The CDR3 is CASSVRLLNNEQFF. Written as DNA, the CDR3 is TGTGCCAGCAGTGTGCGACTCCTTAACAATGAGCAGTTCTTC.

The chain joins TRBV28 to TRBJ1-2; 7 nucleotides match TRBD1. J gave up 4 bases and V 3 bases, and 8 bases lay outside the gene matches. The germline V gene encodes CDR1 MDHEN and CDR2 SYDVKM. The CDR3 covers 15 residues. CDR3 protein: CASSFLTGIVYGYTF. For the CDR3, the DNA is TGTGCCAGCAGTTTCCTGACAGGGATTGTCTATGGCTACACCTTC.

This rearrangement joins TRBV5-1 to TRBJ2-5; D not resolved. Trimming stripped 0 bases from V and 2 bases from J, with 8 bases between. The germline CDR1 and CDR2 sequences are SGHRS and YFSETQ. CDR3 size: 14 residues. CDR3 loop: CASSLAAMQETQYF. The CDR3 nucleotides are TGCGCCAGCAGCTTGGCAGCGATGCAAGAGACCCAGTACTTC.

This chain joins TRBV2 and TRBJ2-2; maybe TRBD1 (5 bases). Germline CDR1 SNHLY, CDR2 FYNNEI. Trimming stripped 10 bases from V and 2 bases from J, with 8 bases between. The CDR3 is made up of 12 amino acids. The CDR3 loop reads CATGPNTGELFF. The CDR3 region has the DNA TGTGCCACAGGGCCTAACACCGGGGAGCTGTTTTTT.